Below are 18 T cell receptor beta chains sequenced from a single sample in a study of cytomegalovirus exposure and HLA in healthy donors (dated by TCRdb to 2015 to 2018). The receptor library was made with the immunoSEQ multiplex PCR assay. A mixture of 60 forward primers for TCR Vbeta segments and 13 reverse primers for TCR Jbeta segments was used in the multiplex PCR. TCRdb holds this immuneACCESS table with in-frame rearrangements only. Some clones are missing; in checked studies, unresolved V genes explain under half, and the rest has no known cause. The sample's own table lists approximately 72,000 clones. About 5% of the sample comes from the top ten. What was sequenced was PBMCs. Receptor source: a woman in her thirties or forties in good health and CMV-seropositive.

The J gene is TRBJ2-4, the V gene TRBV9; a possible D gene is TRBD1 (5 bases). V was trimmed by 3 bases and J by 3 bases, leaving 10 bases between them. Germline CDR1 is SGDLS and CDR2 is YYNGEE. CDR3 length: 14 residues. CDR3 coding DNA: TGTGCCAGCAGCGGCAGGGTTGACAAAAACATTCAGTACTTC. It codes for CASSGRVDKNIQYF.

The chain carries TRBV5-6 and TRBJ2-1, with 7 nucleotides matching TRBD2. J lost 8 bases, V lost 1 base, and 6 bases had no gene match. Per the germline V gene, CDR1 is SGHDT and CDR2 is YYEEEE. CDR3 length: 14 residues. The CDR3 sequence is CASSLTRESDEQFF. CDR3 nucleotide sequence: TGTGCCAGCAGCTTGACGCGGGAGAGCGATGAGCAGTTCTTC.

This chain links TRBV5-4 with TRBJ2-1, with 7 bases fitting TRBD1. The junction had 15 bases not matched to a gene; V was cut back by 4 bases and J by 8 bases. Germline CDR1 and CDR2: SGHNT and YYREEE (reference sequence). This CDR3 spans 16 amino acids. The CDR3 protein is CASSPGRTTGIDEQFF. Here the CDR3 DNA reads TGTGCCAGCAGCCCGGGTCGGACGACAGGGATCGATGAGCAGTTCTTC.

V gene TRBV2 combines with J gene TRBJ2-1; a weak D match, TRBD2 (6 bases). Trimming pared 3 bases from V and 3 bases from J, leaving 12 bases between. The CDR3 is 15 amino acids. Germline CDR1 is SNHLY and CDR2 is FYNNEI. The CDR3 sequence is CASSDAGLIYNEQFF. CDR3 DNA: TGTGCCAGCAGTGACGCGGGACTGATCTACAATGAGCAGTTCTTC.

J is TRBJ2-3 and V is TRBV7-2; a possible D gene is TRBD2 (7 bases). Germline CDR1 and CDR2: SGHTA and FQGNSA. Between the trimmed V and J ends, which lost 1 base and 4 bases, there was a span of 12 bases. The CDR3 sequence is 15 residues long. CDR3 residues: CASSLGGGASDTQYF. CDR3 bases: TGTGCCAGCAGCTTAGGAGGGGGGGCCTCAGATACGCAGTATTTT.

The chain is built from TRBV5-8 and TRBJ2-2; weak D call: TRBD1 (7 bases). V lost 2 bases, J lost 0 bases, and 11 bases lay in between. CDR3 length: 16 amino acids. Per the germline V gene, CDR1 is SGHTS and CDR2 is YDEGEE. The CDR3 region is CASSLGGTANTGELFF. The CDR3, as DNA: TGTGCCAGCAGCTTAGGGGGGACAGCGAACACCGGGGAGCTGTTTTTT. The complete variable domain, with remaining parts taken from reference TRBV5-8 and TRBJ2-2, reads EAGVTQSPTHLIKTRGQQATLRCSPISGHTSVYWYQQALGLGLQFLLWYDEGEERNRGNFPPRFSGRQFPNYSSELNVNALELEDSALYLCASSLGGTANTGELFFGEGSRLTVL.

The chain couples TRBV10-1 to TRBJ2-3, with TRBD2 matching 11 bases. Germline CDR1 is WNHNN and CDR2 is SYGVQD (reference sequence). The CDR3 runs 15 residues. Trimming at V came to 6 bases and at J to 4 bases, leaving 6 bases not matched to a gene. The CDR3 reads CASSLTSGSADTQYF. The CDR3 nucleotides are TGCGCCAGCAGCCTAACTAGCGGGAGCGCAGATACGCAGTATTTT.

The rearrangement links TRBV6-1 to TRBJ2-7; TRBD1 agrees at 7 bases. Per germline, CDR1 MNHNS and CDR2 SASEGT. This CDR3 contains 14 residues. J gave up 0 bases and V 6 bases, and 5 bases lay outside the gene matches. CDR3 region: CASRTGLSSYEQYF. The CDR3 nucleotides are TGTGCCAGCAGGACAGGGCTGAGCTCCTACGAGCAGTACTTC.

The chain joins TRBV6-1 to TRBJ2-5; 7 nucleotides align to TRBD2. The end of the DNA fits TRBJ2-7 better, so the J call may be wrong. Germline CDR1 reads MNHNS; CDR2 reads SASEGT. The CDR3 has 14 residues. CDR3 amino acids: CASSVSSGPYEQYF. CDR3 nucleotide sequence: TGTGCCAGCAGTGTTTCTAGCGGTCCCTACGAGCAGTACTTC.

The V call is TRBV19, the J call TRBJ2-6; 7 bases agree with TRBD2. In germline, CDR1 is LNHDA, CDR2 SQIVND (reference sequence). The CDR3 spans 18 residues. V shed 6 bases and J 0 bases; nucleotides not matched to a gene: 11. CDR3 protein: CASSPIGGGNSGANVLTF. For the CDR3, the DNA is TGTGCCAGTAGCCCAATTGGGGGGGGGAACTCTGGGGCCAACGTCCTGACTTTC.

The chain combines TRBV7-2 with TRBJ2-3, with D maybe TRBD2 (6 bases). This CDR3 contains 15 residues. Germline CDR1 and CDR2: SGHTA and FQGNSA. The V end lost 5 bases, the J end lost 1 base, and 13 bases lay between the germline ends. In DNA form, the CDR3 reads TGTGCCAGCAGCGTTAGCGGATTTGGCACAGATACGCAGTATTTT. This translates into CASSVSGFGTDTQYF.

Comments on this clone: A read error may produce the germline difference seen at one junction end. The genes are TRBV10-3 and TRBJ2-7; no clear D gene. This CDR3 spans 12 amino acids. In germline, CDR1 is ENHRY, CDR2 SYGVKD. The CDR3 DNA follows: TGTGCCATCAGTCCAGGAACCTACGAGCAGCACTTC. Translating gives CAISPGTYEQHF.

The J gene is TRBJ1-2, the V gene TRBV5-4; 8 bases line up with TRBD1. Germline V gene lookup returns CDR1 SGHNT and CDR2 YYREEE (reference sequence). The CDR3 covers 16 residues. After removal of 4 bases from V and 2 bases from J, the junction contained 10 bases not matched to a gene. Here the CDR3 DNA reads TGTGCCAGCAGCCCCCGAACGACAGGGGCCAACTATGGCTACACCTTC. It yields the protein CASSPRTTGANYGYTF.

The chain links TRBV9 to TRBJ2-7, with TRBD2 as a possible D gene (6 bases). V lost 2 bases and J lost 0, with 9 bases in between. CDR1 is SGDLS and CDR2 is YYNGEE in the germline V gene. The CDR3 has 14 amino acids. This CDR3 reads CASSVGGSSYEQYF. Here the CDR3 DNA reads TGTGCCAGCAGCGTCGGAGGGAGCTCCTACGAGCAGTACTTC.

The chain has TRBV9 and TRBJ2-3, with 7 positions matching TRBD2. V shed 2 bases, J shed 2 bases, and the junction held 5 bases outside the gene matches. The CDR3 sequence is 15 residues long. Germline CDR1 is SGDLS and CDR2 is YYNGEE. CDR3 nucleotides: TGTGCCAGCAGCGTTGGCGGGAGCCCCACAGATACGCAGTATTTT. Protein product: CASSVGGSPTDTQYF.

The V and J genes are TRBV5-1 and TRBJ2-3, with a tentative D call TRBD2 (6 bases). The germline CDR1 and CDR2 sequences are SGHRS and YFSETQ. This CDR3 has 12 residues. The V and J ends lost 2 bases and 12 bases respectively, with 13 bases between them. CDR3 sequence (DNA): TGCGCCAGCAGCTTTAGCGGTATTTTCCAGTATTTT. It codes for CASSFSGIFQYF.

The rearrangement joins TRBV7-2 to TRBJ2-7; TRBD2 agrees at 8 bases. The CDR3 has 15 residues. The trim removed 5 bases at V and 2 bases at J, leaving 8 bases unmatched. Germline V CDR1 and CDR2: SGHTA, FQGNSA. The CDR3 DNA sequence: TGTGCCAGCAGCCCTAGACTAGCGACAGCCTACGAGCAGTACTTC. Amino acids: CASSPRLATAYEQYF.

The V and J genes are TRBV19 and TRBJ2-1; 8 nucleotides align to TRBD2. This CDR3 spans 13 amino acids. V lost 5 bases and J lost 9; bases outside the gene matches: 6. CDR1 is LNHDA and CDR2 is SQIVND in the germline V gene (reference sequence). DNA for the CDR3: TGTGCCAGTAGTGTTGGACTAGCCGGTGAGCAGTTCTTC. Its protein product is CASSVGLAGEQFF.